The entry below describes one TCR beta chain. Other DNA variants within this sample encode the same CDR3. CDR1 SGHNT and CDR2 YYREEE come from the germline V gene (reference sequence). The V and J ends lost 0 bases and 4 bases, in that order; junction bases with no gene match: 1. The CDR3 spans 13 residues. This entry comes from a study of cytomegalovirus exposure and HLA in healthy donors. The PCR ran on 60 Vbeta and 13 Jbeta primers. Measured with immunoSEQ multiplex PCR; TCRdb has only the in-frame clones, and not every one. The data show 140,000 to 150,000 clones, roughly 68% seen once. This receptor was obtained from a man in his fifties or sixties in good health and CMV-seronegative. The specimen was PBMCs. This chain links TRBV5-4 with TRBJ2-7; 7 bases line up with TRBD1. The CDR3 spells CASSLDRGYEQYF. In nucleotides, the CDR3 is TGTGCCAGCAGCTTGGACAGGGGTTACGAGCAGTACTTC.